This T cell receptor delta chain was captured by sequencing in a study of gamma-delta chains in newborns, infants, children. Study-level background: Microbial exposure reportedly drives polyclonal innate γδ T cell expansion after birth.

TCRdb re-processed the reads using CATT. The sample holds 1,500 to 2,000 delta-chain clones; 1.1% are singletons and the top ten take around 40%. In this sample, this clone turned up a few times. A read error is the likely source, as a far larger clone sits one nucleotide away. Other DNA sequences in this specimen translate into the identical CDR3. Material: blood. This clonotype was sampled from a child who was a newborn, infant or young child, either healthy, febrile or measles-vaccinated (not recorded which).

CDR3 DNA sequence: TGTGCTCTTGGGGACGACGGGGGTTGGGGATCCTCCTGGGACACTCGACAGATGTTTTTC. Translating gives CALGDDGGWGSSWDTRQMFF. The genes are TRDV1 and TRDJ3, with D perhaps TRDD3 (6 bases). Germline assignment: CDR1 TSWWSYY and CDR2 QGS. CDR3 length equals 20 residues.